This section outlines one TCR beta chain sequence together with its context. The antigen it recognizes is unknown. No much larger clonotype is one base removed from it; base qualities were not supplied. The CDR3 measures 16 amino acids from cysteine to phenylalanine. Only the CDR3 region is kept as DNA, spanning 48 bases read in frame from base 1. The library was produced with the immunoSEQ multiplex PCR assay. The multiplex PCR relied on a mix of 60 forward primers for TCR Vbeta segments and 13 reverse primers for TCR Jbeta segments. The CDR3 region of rearranged TCR beta genes was amplified from genomic DNA with a multiplex PCR assay. On the Illumina HiSeq System, the amplified TCR beta libraries were sequenced as 87-base-pair reads. The authors' pipeline ran thus. A later analysis counted tens of millions of unique TCR beta chains across the roughly 700 repertoires, and some 11 million of these chains were shared by at least two donors. To remove PCR and sequencing errors, raw reads were error-corrected and collapsed into unique sequences using a nearest-neighbor algorithm that merged closely related sequences. V, D and J gene segments were assigned by aligning CDR3 sequences to IMGT reference sequences. For a sequence to be retained, at least a six-nucleotide match to both a V gene segment and a J gene segment was required. Rearrangements were called productive when the CDR3 lacked stop codons and stayed in frame with V and J; all others were non-productive. Following IMGT convention, CDR3 was defined as the stretch from the second conserved V-encoded cysteine to the conserved J-encoded phenylalanine. The earlier analysis of 500 to 650 of the donors excluded any sequence lacking an unambiguous match to a single V gene segment. In an earlier analysis of 587 of the donors, a V segment was called functional when productive rearrangements were above 56.7%, and segregating when the standard deviation between donors exceeded 5%. To diagnose cytomegalovirus status from the catalog of TCR beta chain sequences, a statistical classification framework was built. A later analysis assigned V and J genes by comparing TCR nucleotide sequences with IMGT/GENE-DB human TR gene sequences. A later analysis assigned CDR3 sequences and most-parsimonious VDJ recombination scenarios with the TCRdist pipeline. In a later analysis, each TCR beta chain was defined by its CDR3 amino acid sequence together with its V-gene family, and reads without a unique V-gene family were excluded. A later analysis removed 500 to 650 highly shared, low-generation-probability nucleotide sequences to deal with suspected cross-contamination and a sequencing artifact. For each public chain, a later analysis derived a clonal expansion index from normalized ranks of inferred template counts within each repertoire. A later analysis computed generation probabilities with a VDJ recombination model fitted to out-of-frame rearrangements, and checked the results against IGoR. In a later analysis, TCR-TCR, TCR-HLA and TCR-CMV co-occurrence was scored with hypergeometric tests, and a repertoire-size bias correction was applied to TCR pairs. In a later analysis, false discovery rates were estimated by permuting HLA or CMV assignments 20 times. In a later analysis, co-occurring TCRs were grouped using DBSCAN, and TCRdist sequence similarity was added for clustering within HLA-allele-positive subsets. For co-occurrence clustering, repertoires with fewer than 30,000 or more than 120,000 public chains were excluded, along with roughly 5 repertoires with anomalous nucleotide sharing. The table was pulled from immuneACCESS by TCRdb, which kept in-frame rearrangements only. Such tables lose some clones; where checked, under half of the loss comes from unresolved V genes, and the rest has no known cause. V and J calls and clone size follow that table, whereas D and trimming were derived from the DNA. Across this sample there are under 150,000 clones, with around 76% seen only once. Of the sample, about 2.8% falls within the top ten clones.

In total, around 600 healthy bone marrow donors made up the cohort. All cohort members were sampled while nominally healthy, although unrecorded immune exposures were likely present. The donor was CMV seronegative and was included in the group of over 300 seronegative cohort members. Every donor gave a peripheral blood sample, and the peripheral blood mononuclear cells from that sample were used for TCR beta sequencing. Genomic DNA was extracted from the blood cell samples with the Qiagen DNeasy Blood Extraction Kit. These data come from a study of cytomegalovirus exposure and HLA in healthy donors (TCRdb year 2017). Describing the broader study: According to an earlier analysis of around 600 of the donors, about 179 million T cells yielded 117 million unique TCR beta sequences and about 300 Gb of sequence data. An early release covering 550 to 650 HLA-typed donors comprised about 300 gigabases of sequencing data and about 90 million unique TCR sequences. Of the roughly 390 genotyped donors, over 80% were placed in the genetic ancestry cluster associated with self-reported Caucasian donors. The study was designed to test whether signatures of past pathogen exposure could be identified by cataloging public T cell receptors. Using immunosequencing, the study profiled T cell repertoires from around 680 subjects and related those repertoires to cytomegalovirus serostatus. In addition to the first cohort of hundreds of subjects, a separate validation cohort of approximately 130 different subjects was used. High-throughput TCR immunosequencing, statistical association of individual TCRs with disease status, and machine learning were combined to predict cytomegalovirus infection status. In a later analysis, previously published TCR beta repertoires from about 670 donors were re-analyzed and high-resolution HLA genotyping was added so that TCR occurrence patterns could be studied. In the later analysis, no new phenotypic data were used to find candidate immune exposures; instead, reliance was placed on TCR beta sequences and their occurrence across donors. To decide whether each TCR beta V gene segment behaved as functional or pseudogenic, an earlier analysis of approximately 620 of the donors relied on high-throughput TCR beta sequencing. Donor age, sex, ethnicity and CMV serostatus were collected together with the repertoire data. Genome-wide SNP genotypes for about 65% of the 666 donors were used in a later genetic analysis, which treated that subset as a discovery cohort. Every discovery cohort repertoire had been produced on one sequencing platform. HLA typing covered class I and class II loci at four-digit resolution. Typing coverage varied by locus: roughly 620-630 donors for A, B, C, DRB1 and DQB1; approximately 520 for DQA1; more than 600 for DPA1; around 450 for DPB1. Several DR-DQ haplotypes were handled as single units for association and clustering because linkage in the cohort was strong. Among about 360 genotyped donors of the cohort, an average of about 240,000 unique TCR beta nucleotide sequences were sequenced per donor, roughly 20% of them non-productive. Results and caveats for the whole study, not just this receptor: Compared with equally common non-associated chains, HLA-associated TCR beta chains in a later analysis were more clonally expanded and had lower generation probabilities. For the cohort, immune exposure information was limited to CMV serostatus. Sequencing depth was assumed to be roughly uniform across donors in the presence/absence analyses, though that assumption may not hold. In the study, 150 to 200 TCR beta chains were listed as associated with cytomegalovirus. A later genetic analysis associated a missense DCLRE1C variant with V-gene and J-gene trimming of TCR beta chains, and an independent cohort replicated the association. The classifier was reported to diagnose cytomegalovirus status with high specificity and sensitivity in both the original and validation cohorts. Because the 87-base-pair reads could not distinguish some IMGT-functional V segments, including TRBV6-2 and TRBV6-3, those segments were excluded. A further reported finding was that TCR beta sequences accurately predicted the HLA-A and HLA-B alleles for most subjects in the first cohort. When HLA alleles, especially DR and DQ, strongly co-occurred, TCR associations were difficult to assign to individual alleles. A cluster of highly shared sequence variants was judged likely to be a technical artifact of the sequencing pipeline. Linkage disequilibrium might explain the correlated functional status among segregating V segments, but an unknown experimental factor could not be ruled out. Broadly in line with IMGT annotations, most TCR beta V segments showed up in productive rearrangements about 87% or about 30% of the time in an earlier analysis of several hundred of the donors. In a later analysis, the rate of TCR association differed among HLA loci, with DRB1 alleles having the most associated TCRs and HLA-C alleles having the fewest. Across donors, most TCR sequences were observed very rarely, whereas some public TCRs were present in many individuals. Around 16 rarely observed V segments, including chromosome 9 orphons, were excluded from the earlier analysis of some 590 of the donors because counts were too low. According to the authors, the approach could potentially be generalized to other disease states and immunological phenotypes. In a later analysis, over 15,000 TCR beta sequences were associated with specific HLA alleles at a false discovery rate of 0.05. This cohort had only TCR beta chains sequenced, and the lack of alpha or paired-chain data limited which features could be detected. A later analysis found that most CMV-associated TCR beta chains appeared HLA-restricted, with HLA associations seemingly driven largely by CMV exposure. Compared with the approximately 600-donor mean, donors in an Asian-associated ancestry cluster had fewer N-insertions in productive TCRs, according to a later genetic analysis. In vitro tests confirmed that a few of the cytomegalovirus-associated TCR beta chains recognize cytomegalovirus antigens. According to a later analysis, parvovirus B19, influenza, CMV and Epstein-Barr virus appeared linked to several top co-occurrence clusters. Because some donors lacked HLA typing at each locus, the association tests relied only on the typed subset.

Material for sequencing was PBMCs. The TCR comes from a male donor in good health and CMV-seronegative. The chain links TRBV12-2 with TRBJ2-7; the DNA was not compared with TRBD2, the D call given in the table. TRBV12-2 is described as a pseudogene. The nucleotides are TGTGCAAGTCGCTCACGACTAGCGGGAGGGCTCTACGAGCAGTACTTC. It is translated as CASRSRLAGGLYEQYF.